Below are 6 T cell receptor beta chains sequenced from a single sample in a study of graft-versus-host responses after intestinal transplantation. TCRdb keeps only in-frame clones here, not all; method: immunoSEQ multiplex PCR. The sample carries more than 50,000 clones, roughly 89% recorded once. Graft-derived tissue was subjected to processing to liberate intraepithelial and lamina propria lymphocytes. The sample consisted of ileum tissue, taken 350 to 400 days after transplant. The receptors derive from a human patient who received an intestinal transplant, so some T cells may come from the graft donor.

This clone was counted a single time. The chain has TRBV5-1 and TRBJ2-7; TRBD1 aligns across 12 bases. This CDR3 region has 14 residues. Germline-derived CDR1 and CDR2 are SGHRS and YFSETQ. Trimming took 0 bases from V and 6 from J; bases not matched to a gene: 1. CDR3 coding DNA: TGCGCCAGCAGCTTGGGGGACAGGGGGCGCGAGCAGTACTTC. It encodes CASSLGDRGREQYF.

V usage is TRBV6-6 and J usage is TRBJ2-7, with D perhaps being TRBD1 or TRBD2 (5 bases each). CDR3 length equals 14 residues. Trimming left V 5 bases short and J 6 bases short, with 17 bases between. Germline CDR1 and CDR2: MNHNY and SVGAGI (reference sequence). CDR3 nucleotides: TGTGCCAGCAGTGAGAGGGCCTCTACAGGCGAGCAGTACTTC. Its protein product is CASSERASTGEQYF.

V is TRBV5-1 and J is TRBJ2-1; TRBD1 aligns across 10 bases. This CDR3 contains 16 residues. Germline V gene lookup returns CDR1 SGHRS and CDR2 YFSETQ. With 1 base clipped from V and 1 base from J, the junction kept 2 bases outside the gene matches. The CDR3 loop reads CASSLPGQGSYNEQFF. CDR3 nucleotide sequence: TGCGCCAGCAGCTTGCCGGGACAGGGGTCCTACAATGAGCAGTTCTTC. The full variable domain, in which reference TRBV5-1 and TRBJ2-1 provide the parts outside the CDR3, is KAGVTQTPRYLIKTRGQQVTLSCSPISGHRSVSWYQQTPGQGLQFLFEYFSETQRNKGNFPGRFSGRQFSNSRSEMNVSTLELGDSALYLCASSLPGQGSYNEQFFGPGTRLTVL.

This clone was observed a handful of times. Written as DNA, the CDR3 is TGTGCCAGCAGTTTGCGACTAGCGGGAGGGCAAGAGACCCAGTACTTC. Amino acid sequence: CASSLRLAGGQETQYF. The chain employs TRBV27 and TRBJ2-5; 14 bases are a match to TRBD2. The CDR3 runs to 16 residues. The V gene's germline CDR1 is MNHEY and CDR2 SMNVEV (reference sequence). J was trimmed by 2 bases and V by 3 bases; bases with no gene match: 2.

This chain uses TRBV9 with TRBJ2-7; 9 nucleotides align to TRBD2. Germline loops: CDR1 SGDLS, CDR2 YYNGEE. The CDR3 totals 15 residues. V lost 4 bases, J lost 2 bases, and 7 bases stayed unmatched. The CDR3 nucleotides are TGTGCCAGCAGCCCTAGCGGGGCCGCTACCTACGAGCAGTACTTC. This gives the protein CASSPSGAATYEQYF. Full variable domain (rest looked up from reference TRBV9 and TRBJ2-7): DSGVTQTPKHLITATGQRVTLRCSPRSGDLSVYWYQQSLDQGLQFLIQYYNGEERAKGNILERFSAQQFPDLHSELNLSSLELGDSALYFCASSPSGAATYEQYFGPGTRLTVT.

This chain uses TRBV15 with TRBJ1-2, with TRBD1 matching 12 bases. After removal of 0 bases from V and 6 bases from J, the junction contained 8 bases not matched to a gene. This CDR3 comprises 17 residues. Germline V lookup: CDR1 LNHNV, CDR2 YYDKDF (reference sequence). This CDR3 reads CATSRDLPGTGGDGYTF. Written as DNA, the CDR3 is TGTGCCACCAGCAGAGATTTGCCCGGGACAGGGGGCGATGGCTACACCTTC.